The 5 T cell receptor beta chains given below trace back to one sample, sequenced in a study of T cells in narcolepsy. TCRdb's table, derived via immunoSEQ multiplex PCR, lists solely in-frame clones and lacks some. The table includes under 30,000 clones, about 80% detected once. Source material: CD45RA- memory CD4+ T cells from PBMCs. These receptors originate from a human donor with narcolepsy.

This clone was recorded a few times. The chain carries TRBV6-5 and TRBJ2-7; 7 positions match TRBD1. Germline CDR1 MNHEY, CDR2 SVGAGI. This CDR3 comprises 10 residues. The CDR3 here is CATGNYEQYF. In DNA, the CDR3 is TGTGCGACAGGGAACTACGAGCAGTACTTC.

The V gene is TRBV10-1, the J gene TRBJ1-6, with 9 bases lining up with TRBD1. The CDR3 spans 14 residues. V shed 6 bases and J 14 bases; nucleotides not matched to a gene: 11. CDR1 is WNHNN, CDR2 SYGVQD, per germline (reference sequence). The CDR3 nucleotides are TGCGCCAGCAGGCTGGGGGACAGGGCTTGGGCCCTCCACTTT. It encodes CASRLGDRAWALHF.

The chain couples TRBV7-9 to TRBJ2-3; 9 bases fit TRBD2. Germline-derived CDR1 and CDR2 are SEHNR and FQNEAQ (reference sequence). V gave up 5 bases and J gave up 4 bases; unmatched junction bases: 7. This CDR3 contains 15 residues. The CDR3 region has the DNA TGTGCCAGCAGCCAACCGGGACTAGCCCCAGATACGCAGTATTTT. The encoded protein is CASSQPGLAPDTQYF.

The rearrangement links TRBV2 to TRBJ1-5; D unresolved. The CDR3 sequence is 13 residues long. The ends were cut back, 6 bases at V and 12 bases at J, with 18 bases in the middle. Germline V lookup: CDR1 SNHLY, CDR2 FYNNEI. CDR3 residues: CASSPGPSWGQHF. Here the CDR3 DNA reads TGTGCCAGCAGCCCCGGGCCTTCCTGGGGCCAGCATTTT.

This clone has just one count. Written as DNA, the CDR3 is TGTGCCAGTAGAGGAGATCAGCCCCAGCATTTT. The encoded protein is CASRGDQPQHF. V usage is TRBV19 and J usage is TRBJ1-5; D gene unclear. Trimming shortened V by 6 bases and J by 5 bases, and 5 bases separated the two germline ends. The CDR3 has 11 amino acids. CDR1 LNHDA and CDR2 SQIVND come from the germline V gene (reference sequence).